The 25 T cell receptor beta chains given below trace back to one sample, sequenced in a study of long-term antiretroviral therapy in people with HIV. Researchers ran immunoSEQ v3.0 at survey level. The method was immunoSEQ multiplex PCR; TCRdb's version includes in-frame clones alone and lacks a portion of them. The table records about 43,000 clones, more than 75% of them present only once. Material: unsorted PBMCs, obtained 0.1 years before starting antiretroviral therapy. These receptors were obtained from a woman between 50 and 59 years old with HIV.

There are a few counts of this clone. The V call is TRBV4-1, the J call TRBJ2-7; 8 nucleotides align to TRBD2. This CDR3 comprises 16 residues. From germline, CDR1 is MGHRA and CDR2 YSYEKL. After removal of 4 bases from V and 0 bases from J, the junction contained 8 bases not matched to a gene. CDR3 sequence: CASSRHSGAGSYEQYF. The CDR3 DNA is TGCGCCAGCAGCCGACATAGCGGGGCCGGCTCCTACGAGCAGTACTTC.

The rearrangement uses TRBV5-1 and TRBJ2-6, with D perhaps TRBD1 (5 bases). Trimming shortened V by 0 bases and J by 0 bases, and 13 bases separated the two germline ends. CDR3 length equals 18 residues. Germline CDR1 is SGHRS and CDR2 is YFSETQ. CDR3 DNA sequence: TGCGCCAGCAGCTTGGCGGCAGGGCAAAGCTCTGGGGCCAACGTCCTGACTTTC. It yields the protein CASSLAAGQSSGANVLTF.

The chain combines TRBV6-4 with TRBJ2-1; D might be TRBD1 (6 bases). CDR3 length equals 13 residues. Trimming pared 0 bases from V and 10 bases from J, leaving 10 bases between. CDR1 is MRHNA and CDR2 is SNTAGT in the germline V gene. The CDR3 DNA follows: TGTGCCAGCAGTGACTCGAAAGGGGGAGAGCAGTTCTTC. It yields the protein CASSDSKGGEQFF.

The chain recombines TRBV5-1 with TRBJ2-3; D is unresolved. The V gene's germline CDR1 is SGHRS and CDR2 YFSETQ. The CDR3 is made up of 14 amino acids. V lost 0 bases and J lost 3, with 8 bases in between. The CDR3 loop reads CASSLGQATDTQYF. CDR3 DNA: TGCGCCAGCAGCTTGGGGCAGGCAACAGATACGCAGTATTTT.

This sequence joins TRBV9 and TRBJ1-3; D might be TRBD1 (5 bases). The ends were cut back, 3 bases at V and 0 bases at J, with 10 bases in the middle. The CDR3 runs 15 residues. Germline assignment: CDR1 SGDLS and CDR2 YYNGEE. CDR3 nucleotides: TGTGCCAGCAGCGGAAGCGACAGCTCTGGAAACACCATATATTTT. As protein: CASSGSDSSGNTIYF.

The chain combines TRBV4-2 with TRBJ1-2; TRBD1 matches at 8 bases. The germline V gene encodes CDR1 LGHNA and CDR2 YNFKEQ. V was pared by 5 bases and J by 3 bases, with 8 bases of the junction left unmatched. The CDR3 contains 15 residues. The CDR3 is CASSSYQGADYGYTF. For the CDR3, the DNA is TGTGCCAGCAGCTCTTACCAGGGGGCAGACTATGGCTACACCTTC.

The V gene is TRBV19, the J gene TRBJ1-4; tentative D call: TRBD1 (6 bases). The CDR3 covers 15 residues. The germline gives CDR1 LNHDA, CDR2 SQIVND (reference sequence). Trimming cost V 7 bases and J 8 bases, with 20 bases left between them. In nucleotides, the CDR3 is TGTGCCAGTACGAGGAGGCCAGGGGCCCACGAAAAACTGTTTTTT. Translated: CASTRRPGAHEKLFF.

The chain links TRBV30 to TRBJ1-3; D remains unclear. Germline lookup yields CDR1 GTSNPN and CDR2 SVGIG (reference sequence). Trimming shortened V by 2 bases and J by 4 bases, and 9 bases separated the two germline ends. This CDR3 has 13 amino acids. The CDR3 coding sequence is TGTGCCTGGAGTCCCTCTACGGGAAACACCATATATTTT. Translation gives CAWSPSTGNTIYF.

This sequence joins TRBV6-5 and TRBJ1-1; D possibly corresponds to TRBD1 (5 bases). The CDR3 consists of 14 residues. Trimming pared 2 bases from V and 1 base from J, leaving 8 bases between. The V gene's germline CDR1 is MNHEY and CDR2 SVGAGI. The CDR3 region has the DNA TGTGCCAGCAGTTACGGGGGAACGAACACTGAAGCTTTCTTT. Amino acids: CASSYGGTNTEAFF.

The chain has TRBV4-1 and TRBJ2-1; maybe TRBD2 (5 bases). Germline lookup yields CDR1 MGHRA and CDR2 YSYEKL. Trimming cost V 5 bases and J 0 bases, with 14 bases left between them. The CDR3 contains 16 residues. Here the CDR3 reads CASSAGLRSSYNEQFF. The CDR3 region has the DNA TGCGCCAGCAGCGCCGGACTGAGGAGCTCCTACAATGAGCAGTTCTTC.

The count of this clone is one. The chain carries TRBV6-1 and TRBJ1-2; D not resolved. This CDR3 region has 13 residues. Trimming shortened V by 4 bases and J by 7 bases, and 13 bases separated the two germline ends. CDR1 MNHNS and CDR2 SASEGT come from the germline V gene. The CDR3 loop reads CASSASGLIGYTF. CDR3 DNA sequence: TGTGCCAGCAGTGCCTCGGGCCTGATTGGCTACACCTTC.

The chain recombines TRBV5-1 with TRBJ2-7; 7 bases line up with TRBD1. There are 13 residues in the CDR3. Looked up from germline, CDR1 is SGHRS and CDR2 is YFSETQ. V lost 3 bases to trimming and J lost 2 bases; unmatched junction nucleotides: 2. The CDR3 region has the DNA TGCGCCAGCAGCTCTGACAGGGCCTACGAGCAGTACTTC. Residues: CASSSDRAYEQYF.

CDR3: CASSFTGVQFF. DNA for the CDR3: TGTGCCAGCAGTTTTACGGGTGTGCAGTTCTTC. J is TRBJ2-1 and V is TRBV27; no clear D gene. The V end lost 3 bases, the J end lost 12 bases, and 9 bases lay between the germline ends. The CDR3 consists of 11 residues. Germline V gene data show CDR1 as MNHEY and CDR2 as SMNVEV (reference sequence).

The chain joins TRBV2 to TRBJ1-6; 7 nucleotides agree with TRBD1. The CDR3 sequence is 20 residues long. V lost 7 bases, J lost 1 base, and 19 bases stayed unmatched. The germline V gene encodes CDR1 SNHLY and CDR2 FYNNEI. The CDR3 bases are TGTGCCAGCACCCGACTTTCGAACAGGGGCCTGAGTTCCTATAATTCACCCCTCCACTTT. Amino acid sequence: CASTRLSNRGLSSYNSPLHF.

The genes are TRBV5-1 and TRBJ1-6, with D perhaps matching TRBD1 (6 bases). Germline CDR1 SGHRS, CDR2 YFSETQ. The CDR3 runs 15 residues. Trimming removed 4 bases from V and 9 bases from J, with 17 bases in between. This CDR3 is CASSLAGGGSSPLHF. Written as DNA, the CDR3 is TGCGCCAGCAGCCTCGCCGGGGGCGGGAGTTCACCCCTCCACTTT.

The chain carries TRBV18 and TRBJ2-2; the D gene is possibly TRBD2 (5 bases). V was pared by 5 bases and J by 0 bases, with 10 bases between. Germline V gene sequence: CDR1 KGHSH, CDR2 LQKENI. The CDR3 totals 15 residues. CDR3 amino acids: CASSILEANTGELFF. The CDR3 nucleotides read TGTGCCAGCTCAATACTAGAGGCGAACACCGGGGAGCTGTTTTTT. The entire variable domain, with the rest obtained from reference TRBV18 and TRBJ2-2, is as follows: NAGVMQNPRHLVRRRGQEARLRCSPMKGHSHVYWYRQLPEEGLKFMVYLQKENIIDESGMPKERFSAEFPKEGPSILRIQQVVRGDSAAYFCASSILEANTGELFFGEGSRLTVL.

V and J are TRBV2 and TRBJ1-1; TRBD1 matches 9 bases. The junction had 9 bases not matched to a gene; V was cut back by 3 bases and J by 4 bases. Germline CDR1 and CDR2: SNHLY and FYNNEI. This CDR3 comprises 16 residues. CDR3 region: CASSDNTGTGSTEAFF. The CDR3 nucleotides are TGTGCCAGCAGTGATAATACCGGGACAGGGAGCACTGAAGCTTTCTTT.

On this clone: One end of the junction fails to match germline, which may point to a read error. V is TRBV6-5 and J is TRBJ1-2, with unresolved D. This CDR3 region has 16 residues. Germline lookup yields CDR1 MNHEY and CDR2 SVGAGI. The DNA for the CDR3 is TGTGCCAGCAGTTACTATGCGCTGCACTCTAACTATGGCTACACTTTC. It translates to CASSYYALHSNYGYTF.

The chain has TRBV5-1 and TRBJ1-2, with D possibly TRBD1 on 5 matching bases. The V gene lost 4 bases and the J gene lost 8 bases, with 18 bases spanning the gap. Per germline, CDR1 SGHRS and CDR2 YFSETQ. This CDR3 has 14 residues. The CDR3 loop reads CASSPEGRVGGYTF. CDR3 coding DNA: TGCGCCAGCAGCCCGGAGGGGCGGGTCGGGGGCTACACCTTC.

The count of this clone is one. The CDR3 DNA sequence: TGTGCCAGCAGTCGGACTAGCGGTTACGAGCAGTACTTC. It is translated as CASSRTSGYEQYF. The genes are TRBV6-5 and TRBJ2-7; TRBD2 matches 10 bases. Germline CDR1 reads MNHEY; CDR2 reads SVGAGI. The CDR3 spans 13 residues. V was clipped by 5 bases and J by 4 bases; unmatched bases: 2.

This chain joins TRBV7-9 and TRBJ1-1; weak D call: TRBD1 (5 bases). The CDR3 is made up of 16 amino acids. Trimming removed 5 bases at V and 3 bases at J, with 19 bases between. CDR1 is SEHNR, CDR2 FQNEAQ, per germline (reference sequence). In nucleotides, the CDR3 is TGTGCCAGCAGCCCCCGTGGGGGAAGGATGGACACTGAAGCTTTCTTT. Translating it yields CASSPRGGRMDTEAFF.

A few counts support this clone. The chain recombines TRBV30 with TRBJ2-7, with D tentatively TRBD1 or TRBD2 (6 bases each). Germline assignment: CDR1 GTSNPN and CDR2 SVGIG (reference sequence). Trimming removed 1 base at V and 1 base at J, with 17 bases between. This CDR3 contains 16 residues. CDR3 bases: TGTGCCTGGAGTGCCCTTTGGGGGGCAGAATCCTACGAGCAGTACTTC. Protein sequence: CAWSALWGAESYEQYF.

V and J are TRBV15 and TRBJ1-3; 7 bases line up with TRBD1. Germline loops: CDR1 LNHNV, CDR2 YYDKDF (reference sequence). The V gene end was trimmed by 1 base and the J gene end by 0 bases; junction bases not matched to a gene: 3. The CDR3 contains 16 residues. Here the CDR3 DNA reads TGTGCCACCAGCAGAGTCCGGGACAGCTCTGGAAACACCATATATTTT. Residues: CATSRVRDSSGNTIYF.

V gene TRBV10-1 combines with J gene TRBJ2-1; TRBD1 or TRBD2 may be the D gene (7 bases each). Looked up from germline, CDR1 is WNHNN and CDR2 is SYGVQD (reference sequence). CDR3 size: 15 residues. Trimming pared 5 bases from V and 3 bases from J, leaving 14 bases between. CDR3 region: CASSPGGGLYNEQFF. The CDR3 nucleotides read TGCGCCAGCAGTCCAGGGGGGGGGCTCTACAATGAGCAGTTCTTC.

This clone was seen only a few times. The CDR3: CASSQPGRYYGYTF. CDR3 coding DNA: TGCGCCAGCAGCCAACCGGGACGTTATTATGGCTACACCTTC. This chain links TRBV4-1 with TRBJ1-2; a possible D gene is TRBD1 (5 bases). CDR1 MGHRA and CDR2 YSYEKL come from the germline V gene. This CDR3 region has 14 residues. V was cut by 2 bases and J by 5 bases, with 12 bases left in between.